Each of the 27 T cell receptor beta chains below was sequenced from the same sample in a study of T cell responses to AZD1222 COVID-19 vaccine. Sequencing used immunoSEQ multiplex PCR; TCRdb keeps in-frame clones, though not all of them. The sample has about 75,000 clones; 88% are singletons. Sample: peripheral blood, taken 28 days after the second dose of the MenACWY control vaccine. The receptors originated from an adult who received the MenACWY meningococcal vaccine as a control.

The CDR3, as DNA: TGCGCCAGCAGCCCCTCCGGGGTCCAAGAGACCCAGTACTTC. Protein: CASSPSGVQETQYF. The V gene is TRBV5-1, the J gene TRBJ2-5; D may be TRBD2 (5 bases). Germline values: CDR1 SGHRS, CDR2 YFSETQ. The CDR3 runs 14 residues. Trimming cost V 4 bases and J 1 base, with 11 bases left between them.

The chain joins TRBV13 to TRBJ1-1; no clear D. The CDR3 is made up of 14 amino acids. Germline V gene lookup returns CDR1 PRHDT and CDR2 FYEKMQ (reference sequence). V lost 5 bases and J lost 4, with 14 bases in between. The chain's CDR3 is CASSHLAEGTEAFF. The CDR3 nucleotides are TGTGCCAGCAGCCATCTAGCGGAGGGCACTGAAGCTTTCTTT. Full variable domain (missing parts from reference TRBV13 and TRBJ1-1): AAGVIQSPRHLIKEKRETATLKCYPIPRHDTVYWYQQGPGQDPQFLISFYEKMQSDKGSIPDRFSAQQFSDYHSELNMSSLELGDSALYFCASSHLAEGTEAFFGQGTRLTVV.

This clone was recorded only once. The chain recombines TRBV29-1 with TRBJ1-1; a possible D gene is TRBD1 (6 bases). Germline V lookup: CDR1 SQVTM, CDR2 ANQGSEA. Trimming left V 1 base short and J 1 base short, with 19 bases between. The CDR3 has 17 amino acids. The CDR3 DNA reads TGCAGCGTTGAAGCCCGGGGGCAGACAGTCGGGAACACTGAAGCTTTCTTT. Amino acids: CSVEARGQTVGNTEAFF.

This clone was counted once. The chain joins TRBV2 to TRBJ2-2; TRBD1 matches at 9 bases. CDR3 size: 17 residues. The germline V gene encodes CDR1 SNHLY and CDR2 FYNNEI. The ends lost 3 bases at V and 6 bases at J; junction bases unmatched: 11. CDR3 nucleotide sequence: TGTGCCAGCAGTGAGCCTAACAGGGGGCCGGGGGCCGGGGAGCTGTTTTTT. This codes for CASSEPNRGPGAGELFF. The whole variable domain, remainder taken from reference TRBV2 and TRBJ2-2, is EPEVTQTPSHQVTQMGQEVILRCVPISNHLYFYWYRQILGQKVEFLVSFYNNEISEKSEIFDDQFSVERPDGSNFTLKIRSTKLEDSAMYFCASSEPNRGPGAGELFFGEGSRLTVL.

The chain links TRBV4-3 to TRBJ1-2; 7 bases match TRBD1. Germline V gene lookup returns CDR1 LGHNA and CDR2 YSLEER. J lost 7 bases, V lost 1 base, and 3 bases had no gene match. The CDR3 extends over 13 amino acids. CDR3 loop: CASSQGDSGGYTF. CDR3 sequence (DNA): TGCGCCAGCAGCCAAGGGGACAGCGGTGGCTACACCTTC.

J is TRBJ1-1 and V is TRBV3-1 (or the pseudogene TRBV3-2); no clear D gene. The V gene lost 2 bases and the J gene lost 3 bases, with 7 bases spanning the gap. CDR1 and CDR2 from the germline V gene are LGHDT and YNNKEL (reference sequence). The CDR3 sequence is 13 residues long. The CDR3 protein is CASSQRVDTEAFF. CDR3 DNA sequence: TGTGCCAGCAGCCAACGGGTGGACACTGAAGCTTTCTTT.

The table lists this clone with a few counts. V usage is TRBV27 and J usage is TRBJ2-2, with 8 nucleotides matching TRBD2. CDR3 length: 15 amino acids. Trimming took 6 bases from V and 4 from J; bases not matched to a gene: 7. Germline V gene lookup returns CDR1 MNHEY and CDR2 SMNVEV (reference sequence). CDR3 region: CASRGTSGSTGELFF. DNA for the CDR3: TGTGCCAGCAGGGGAACTAGCGGCTCCACCGGGGAGCTGTTTTTT.

The V and J genes are TRBV5-1 and TRBJ1-1; perhaps TRBD1 as D (6 bases). CDR3 length equals 16 residues. Deletions cut 5 bases from V and 1 base from J, with 18 bases between. The germline V gene encodes CDR1 SGHRS and CDR2 YFSETQ. CDR3 sequence (DNA): TGCGCCAGCAGACACCGGGACATCGGGGCGAACACTGAAGCTTTCTTT. Residues: CASRHRDIGANTEAFF.

The rearrangement joins TRBV19 to TRBJ1-4, with no clear D. Trimming pared 4 bases from V and 4 bases from J, leaving 13 bases between. Germline V CDR1 and CDR2: LNHDA, SQIVND (reference sequence). The CDR3 contains 15 residues. CDR3 sequence reads: CASSSYDNRNEKLFF. The CDR3 DNA is TGTGCCAGTAGTAGCTACGATAATCGTAATGAAAAACTGTTTTTT. Together with reference TRBV19 and TRBJ1-4, the CDR3 gives the full variable domain: DGGITQSPKYLFRKEGQNVTLSCEQNLNHDAMYWYRQDPGQGLRLIYYSQIVNDFQKGDIAEGYSVSREKKESFPLTVTSAQKNPTAFYLCASSSYDNRNEKLFFGSGTQLSVL.

The rearrangement joins TRBV12-5 to TRBJ1-1, with 8 nucleotides matching TRBD1. CDR1 is LGHNT and CDR2 is FRNRAP in the germline V gene. CDR3 length: 14 residues. Trimming cost V 1 base and J 10 bases; bases outside gene matches: 8. CDR3 in amino acids: CASGLGLGQGRAFF. CDR3 bases: TGTGCTAGTGGTTTGGGCCTCGGACAGGGACGAGCTTTCTTT. Complete variable domain (other parts from reference TRBV12-5 and TRBJ1-1): DARVTQTPRHKVTEMGQEVTMRCQPILGHNTVFWYRQTMMQGLELLAYFRNRAPLDDSGMPKDRFSAEMPDATLATLKIQPSEPRDSAVYFCASGLGLGQGRAFFGQGTRLTVV.

The gene calls are TRBV19 and TRBJ1-5; unclear D gene. This CDR3 spans 14 amino acids. Germline loops: CDR1 LNHDA, CDR2 SQIVND (reference sequence). Trimming stripped 3 bases from V and 1 base from J, with 7 bases between. In nucleotides, the CDR3 is TGTGCCAGTAGTATCTGGGAAAGCAATCAGCCCCAGCATTTT. This encodes CASSIWESNQPQHF.

This chain joins TRBV14 and TRBJ2-2; 9 nucleotides match TRBD1. Per germline, CDR1 SGHDN and CDR2 FVKESK. This CDR3 comprises 18 residues. The V gene end was trimmed by 6 bases and the J gene end by 1 base; junction bases not matched to a gene: 12. The CDR3 DNA is TGTGCCAGCAGTCTCGGTCTACTGGGACAGGGGAACACCGGGGAGCTGTTTTTT. Its translation is CASSLGLLGQGNTGELFF.

The count of this clone is one. The chain recombines TRBV7-8 with TRBJ2-2; D is ambiguous. CDR3 length equals 14 residues. Trimming left V 5 bases short and J 0 bases short, with 7 bases between. The V gene's germline CDR1 is SGHVS and CDR2 FQNEAQ. The CDR3: CASSPTTNTGELFF. Here the CDR3 DNA reads TGTGCCAGCAGCCCTACCACGAACACCGGGGAGCTGTTTTTT. Full variable domain (rest looked up from reference TRBV7-8 and TRBJ2-2): GAGVSQSPRYKVAKRGQDVALRCDPISGHVSLFWYQQALGQGPEFLTYFQNEAQLDKSGLPSDRFFAERPEGSVSTLKIQRTQQEDSAVYLCASSPTTNTGELFFGEGSRLTVL.

V is TRBV6-5 and J is TRBJ1-6; no firm D call. Germline CDR1 is MNHEY and CDR2 is SVGAGI. V lost 2 bases to trimming and J lost 0 bases, with 8 bases between them. CDR3 length equals 16 residues. DNA for the CDR3: TGTGCCAGCAGTTACGCCGAGAGCTCCTATAATTCACCCCTCCACTTT. It encodes CASSYAESSYNSPLHF.

This chain connects TRBV11-2 to TRBJ2-7, with D possibly being TRBD2 (5 bases). V lost 0 bases, J lost 0 bases, and 6 bases lay in between. The CDR3 has 14 residues. Per germline, CDR1 SGHAT and CDR2 FQNNGV. DNA for the CDR3: TGTGCCAGCAGCTTAGATCGGGGCTCCTACGAGCAGTACTTC. This gives the protein CASSLDRGSYEQYF.

The chain has TRBV15 and TRBJ2-1; 8 bases are a match to TRBD2. V trimming: 5 bases; J trimming: 1 base; junction bases outside the gene matches: 1. The CDR3 runs 14 residues. CDR1 is LNHNV and CDR2 is YYDKDF in the germline V gene (reference sequence). This chain's CDR3 is CATSERESYNEQFF. As DNA, the CDR3 is TGTGCCACCAGCGAGCGGGAGTCCTACAATGAGCAGTTCTTC. The full variable domain, completed using reference TRBV15 and TRBJ2-1, is DAMVIQNPRYQVTQFGKPVTLSCSQTLNHNVMYWYQQKSSQAPKLLFHYYDKDFNNEADTPDNFQSRRPNTSFCFLDIRSPGLGDTAMYLCATSERESYNEQFFGPGTRLTVL.

The chain carries TRBV5-5 and TRBJ2-2; 7 positions match TRBD1. The CDR3 runs to 14 residues. The germline V gene has CDR1 SGHKS and CDR2 YYEKEE (reference sequence). The J segment lost 10 bases and the V segment lost 0 bases, leaving 6 bases of the junction unmatched. In nucleotides, the CDR3 is TGTGCCAGCAGCTTGGTACAGGGGAAAGCGGAGCTGTTTTTT. It is translated as CASSLVQGKAELFF.

To note about this clone: Mismatch with germline at one junction end may stem from a read error. The chain is built from TRBV4-2 and TRBJ1-2, with TRBD1 identical over 8 bases. The CDR3 is 14 residues long. Per the germline V gene, CDR1 is LGHNA and CDR2 is YNFKEQ. The CDR3 coding sequence is TGTGCCAGCAGCGAAGACGTACAGGGGGATGGCTACACCTTC. It translates to CASSEDVQGDGYTF.

This chain's CDR3 is CASSTGNTGELFF. As DNA, the CDR3 is TGTGCCTCATCGACAGGGAACACCGGGGAGCTGTTTTTT. V usage is TRBV24-1 and J usage is TRBJ2-2; perhaps TRBD1 as D (6 bases). CDR3 length equals 13 residues. The germline V gene encodes CDR1 KGHDR and CDR2 SFDVKD. V was clipped by 12 bases and J by 1 base, with 11 bases between them.

The chain carries TRBV6-2 or TRBV6-3 and TRBJ2-7; D is perhaps TRBD1 (6 bases). Trimming left V 3 bases short and J 0 bases short, with 9 bases between. CDR3 length: 14 residues. Germline assignment: CDR1 MNHEY and CDR2 SVGEGT. This chain's CDR3 is CASSYRDNSYEQYF. CDR3 in DNA: TGTGCCAGCAGTTATCGGGACAACTCCTACGAGCAGTACTTC.

This clone was counted between two and nine times. The rearrangement links TRBV15 to TRBJ2-3, with 15 bases identical to TRBD2. The J segment lost 5 bases and the V segment lost 3 bases, leaving 3 bases of the junction unmatched. The germline V gene has CDR1 LNHNV and CDR2 YYDKDF (reference sequence). CDR3 length: 16 residues. The CDR3 is CATSSWTSGGVDTQYF. CDR3 nucleotide sequence: TGTGCCACCAGCAGTTGGACTAGCGGGGGGGTAGATACGCAGTATTTT.

This chain connects TRBV29-1 to TRBJ2-7; a possible D gene is TRBD1 (6 bases). Germline loops: CDR1 SQVTM, CDR2 ANQGSEA. The length of the CDR3 is 12 residues. The V and J ends lost 6 bases and 3 bases respectively, with 12 bases between them. The CDR3 coding sequence is TGCAGCGTCACTGGGGACAACTACGAGCAGTACTTC. As protein: CSVTGDNYEQYF.

The chain recombines TRBV19 with TRBJ2-2; 11 bases are a match to TRBD2. V lost 6 bases and J lost 1; bases outside the gene matches: 1. Germline CDR1 is LNHDA and CDR2 is SQIVND (reference sequence). The CDR3 runs 15 residues. The CDR3 nucleotides read TGTGCCAGTAGCCTAGCGGGGGGGAACACCGGGGAGCTGTTTTTT. It is translated as CASSLAGGNTGELFF.

This clone is labeled as medium-sized. This sequence joins TRBV4-2 and TRBJ2-7, with TRBD2 matching 7 bases. Trimming at V came to 0 bases and at J to 1 base, leaving 6 bases not matched to a gene. Germline CDR1 reads LGHNA; CDR2 reads YNFKEQ. The CDR3 is 16 amino acids. DNA of the CDR3: TGTGCCAGCAGCCAAGATCTTGGGGGAGGGTCCTACGAGCAGTACTTC. It yields the protein CASSQDLGGGSYEQYF.

This clone was counted once. The V gene is TRBV5-1, the J gene TRBJ1-5; no firm D call. Germline V CDR1 and CDR2: SGHRS, YFSETQ. The germline V and J ends were trimmed by 2 bases and 7 bases, with 10 bases remaining between them. This CDR3 comprises 13 residues. DNA of the CDR3: TGCGCCAGCAGCTTCGGGGTAGGGCAGCCCCAGCATTTT. Translation: CASSFGVGQPQHF.

CDR3 amino acids: CAWSVRGVGDTQYF. For the CDR3, the DNA is TGTGCCTGGAGTGTACGAGGAGTTGGAGATACGCAGTATTTT. V usage is TRBV30 and J usage is TRBJ2-3; D not resolved. The CDR3 contains 14 residues. V lost 0 bases, J lost 5 bases, and 12 bases lay in between. CDR1 and CDR2 from the germline V gene are GTSNPN and SVGIG (reference sequence).

The chain links TRBV28 to TRBJ1-5, with D perhaps TRBD1 (6 bases). The germline V gene has CDR1 MDHEN and CDR2 SYDVKM. The CDR3 extends over 16 amino acids. The V end was cut by 6 bases, the J end by 0 bases, with 15 bases between. The CDR3 region is CASRATGQISNQPQHF. CDR3 nucleotides: TGTGCCAGCAGGGCAACCGGACAGATTAGCAATCAGCCCCAGCATTTT.